These 27 T cell receptor beta chains came from one sample sequenced in a study of OX40 agonist ivuxolimab in advanced cancers. Assay used: immunoSEQ multiplex PCR; TCRdb lists only in-frame clones, some missing. Seen here are about 34,000 clones, about four fifths observed once, and the top ten hold approximately 2.4%. Sequencing used CD4+ or CD8+ T cells sorted from blood, obtained in a trial of the OX40 agonist ivuxolimab. These receptors all come from an adult with an advanced solid tumor such as melanoma, head and neck, liver or kidney cancer.

V and J are TRBV11-1 and TRBJ1-1, with 7 bases identical to TRBD1. The V gene's germline CDR1 is SGHAT and CDR2 FQDESV (reference sequence). The CDR3 runs to 15 residues. The V segment lost 5 bases and the J segment 6 bases; nucleotides outside the gene matches: 12. The CDR3 coding sequence is TGTGCCAGCAGCGCCAGCGGCGGGACAGCTGCTGAAGCTTTCTTT. Translated: CASSASGGTAAEAFF.

This rearrangement joins TRBV7-9 to TRBJ2-1; D unresolved. Germline V lookup: CDR1 SEHNR, CDR2 FQNEAQ (reference sequence). The CDR3 has 13 residues. V lost 1 base to trimming and J lost 9 bases, with 10 bases between them. The CDR3 loop is CASSLEQSGEQFF. CDR3 sequence (DNA): TGTGCCAGCAGCTTAGAACAATCTGGTGAGCAGTTCTTC.

The chain couples TRBV30 to TRBJ1-2, with D possibly being TRBD1 (5 bases). The CDR3 runs to 14 residues. Per the germline V gene, CDR1 is GTSNPN and CDR2 is SVGIG (reference sequence). V lost 1 base to trimming and J lost 4 bases, with 13 bases between them. The CDR3 sequence is CAWSGQGSLYGYTF. In DNA form, the CDR3 reads TGTGCCTGGAGTGGGCAGGGTTCCCTCTATGGCTACACCTTC.

V gene TRBV5-6 combines with J gene TRBJ1-2, with unresolved D. The CDR3 is 13 amino acids. Trimming took 4 bases from V and 5 from J, leaving 12 bases between them. Germline V lookup: CDR1 SGHDT, CDR2 YYEEEE. The CDR3 region is CASSPAGLYGYTF. The CDR3 coding sequence is TGTGCCAGCAGCCCAGCAGGCCTTTATGGCTACACCTTC.

The chain uses TRBV4-3 and TRBJ2-1, with no clear D. The V gene's germline CDR1 is LGHNA and CDR2 YSLEER. This CDR3 is built from 13 residues. V gave up 0 bases and J gave up 5 bases, with 5 bases separating them. The CDR3 protein is CASSQELNNEQFF. CDR3 bases: TGCGCCAGCAGCCAAGAACTAAACAATGAGCAGTTCTTC.

The genes are TRBV2 and TRBJ1-2; D remains ambiguous. Germline CDR1 reads SNHLY; CDR2 reads FYNNEI. V gave up 7 bases and J gave up 8 bases, with 17 bases separating them. The CDR3 covers 13 residues. For the CDR3, the DNA is TGTGCCAGCACTAAAGAAGATGGCATCGGCTACACCTTC. It specifies CASTKEDGIGYTF.

Only a few counts were recorded for this clone. V gene TRBV27 combines with J gene TRBJ1-1; no clear D. Trimming pared 8 bases from V and 1 base from J, leaving 14 bases between. The CDR3 spans 14 residues. Germline values: CDR1 MNHEY, CDR2 SMNVEV (reference sequence). The CDR3 here is CASCPDAENTEAFF. In DNA, the CDR3 is TGTGCCAGCTGCCCGGATGCGGAGAACACTGAAGCTTTCTTT.

The J gene is TRBJ2-7, the V gene TRBV7-9; 9 bases are a match to TRBD1. Looked up from germline, CDR1 is SEHNR and CDR2 is FQNEAQ (reference sequence). CDR3 length equals 15 residues. The V and J ends lost 2 bases and 5 bases, in that order; junction bases with no gene match: 7. CDR3 residues: CASSLQRTGVHEQYF. For the CDR3, the DNA is TGTGCCAGCAGCTTACAGCGGACAGGGGTCCACGAGCAGTACTTC.

V is TRBV18 and J is TRBJ2-5; 10 nucleotides align to TRBD2. Germline V gene sequence: CDR1 KGHSH, CDR2 LQKENI. The CDR3 covers 16 residues. The V segment lost 3 bases and the J segment 6 bases; nucleotides outside the gene matches: 10. CDR3: CASSPDRASGSQTQYF. The CDR3 DNA reads as TGTGCCAGCTCACCGGATCGGGCTAGCGGGAGTCAGACCCAGTACTTC.

This rearrangement joins TRBV5-1 to TRBJ2-7, with 8 bases matching TRBD1. Germline V lookup: CDR1 SGHRS, CDR2 YFSETQ. V was pared by 3 bases and J by 5 bases, with 7 bases of the junction left unmatched. This CDR3 region has 14 residues. CDR3 sequence (DNA): TGCGCCAGCAGCTCGGCGACAGGGGCCAACGAGCAGTACTTC. Protein: CASSSATGANEQYF.

The chain joins TRBV30 to TRBJ2-7; 7 nucleotides align to TRBD1. CDR3 size: 13 residues. V lost 4 bases and J lost 5; bases outside the gene matches: 8. From germline, CDR1 is GTSNPN and CDR2 SVGIG (reference sequence). The CDR3 region is CAWTRPQGDEQYF. CDR3 DNA: TGTGCCTGGACTAGACCTCAGGGGGACGAGCAGTACTTC.

The chain recombines TRBV7-2 with TRBJ1-3; TRBD1 might be the D (6 bases). The V gene's germline CDR1 is SGHTA and CDR2 FQGNSA. There are 13 residues in the CDR3. Trimming took off 5 bases at V and 6 bases at J, with 11 bases between the two ends. The DNA of the CDR3 is TGTGCCAGCAGCACCGGACAGAAAAACACCATATATTTT. It specifies CASSTGQKNTIYF.

This sequence joins TRBV6-1 and TRBJ2-5; D not resolved. V was shortened by 6 bases and J by 3 bases, with 11 bases between the two germline ends. The CDR3 length is 13 residues. Germline V gene lookup returns CDR1 MNHNS and CDR2 SASEGT. For the CDR3, the DNA is TGTGCCAGCAGGCGAGAGCTTAAAGAGACCCAGTACTTC. Encoded protein: CASRRELKETQYF.

In its sample, this clone was seen once. The chain has TRBV7-8 and TRBJ2-7; perhaps TRBD2 as D (5 bases). The CDR3 has 14 residues. V lost 6 bases to trimming and J lost 2 bases, with 14 bases between them. CDR1 is SGHVS, CDR2 FQNEAQ, per germline. CDR3 residues: CASRPEAGAYEQYF. The CDR3 DNA reads as TGTGCCAGCAGGCCCGAGGCCGGGGCCTACGAGCAGTACTTC.

V is TRBV6-4 and J is TRBJ2-1, with D possibly matching TRBD1 (6 bases). This CDR3 region has 14 residues. Between the trimmed V and J ends, which lost 10 bases and 4 bases, there was a span of 17 bases. CDR1 MRHNA and CDR2 SNTAGT come from the germline V gene. CDR3 loop: CATEPIRGYNEQFF. In DNA form, the CDR3 reads TGTGCCACCGAGCCCATAAGGGGGTACAATGAGCAGTTCTTC.

The chain recombines TRBV5-8 with TRBJ2-3; the D call may be TRBD1 or TRBD2 (5 bases each). CDR1 is SGHTS, CDR2 YDEGEE, per germline. The CDR3 is made up of 15 amino acids. With 2 bases removed from V and 2 bases from J, the gap between germline ends came to 12 bases. CDR3 loop: CASSLSGTYTDTQYF. In DNA, the CDR3 is TGTGCCAGCAGCTTATCCGGGACCTACACAGATACGCAGTATTTT.

This rearrangement joins TRBV14 to TRBJ1-5, with D perhaps matching TRBD1 (5 bases). Per the germline V gene, CDR1 is SGHDN and CDR2 is FVKESK. CDR3 size: 14 residues. The V end was cut by 1 base, the J end by 1 base, with 5 bases between. This CDR3 reads CASSQGGSNQPQHF. In nucleotides, the CDR3 is TGTGCCAGCAGCCAAGGGGGGAGCAATCAGCCCCAGCATTTT.

The J gene is TRBJ1-4, the V gene TRBV11-2, with 7 bases that match TRBD1. The junction had 2 bases not matched to a gene; V was cut back by 5 bases and J by 8 bases. The CDR3 is made up of 12 amino acids. Germline V gene lookup returns CDR1 SGHAT and CDR2 FQNNGV. In DNA form, the CDR3 reads TGTGCCAGCAGCCTGACAGGGGAAAAACTGTTTTTT. Translation gives CASSLTGEKLFF.

The genes are TRBV5-5 and TRBJ1-5, with D possibly being TRBD1 (5 bases). Per germline, CDR1 SGHKS and CDR2 YYEKEE (reference sequence). The length of the CDR3 is 17 residues. Trimming took 0 bases from V and 0 from J, leaving 13 bases between them. CDR3 protein: CASSLVGGTGSNQPQHF. The CDR3 nucleotides are TGTGCCAGCAGCTTGGTTGGGGGTACGGGTAGCAATCAGCCCCAGCATTTT.

The chain couples TRBV7-8 to TRBJ1-1, with 9 bases matching TRBD1. The CDR3 runs to 15 residues. Germline CDR1 is SGHVS and CDR2 is FQNEAQ. V lost 4 bases to trimming and J lost 2 bases; unmatched junction nucleotides: 5. CDR3 in amino acids: CASSSYRGPNTEAFF. The CDR3 bases are TGTGCCAGCAGCTCATACAGGGGGCCTAACACTGAAGCTTTCTTT.

The rearrangement links TRBV4-3 to TRBJ1-4; D not certain. CDR3 length equals 12 residues. Germline V gene sequence: CDR1 LGHNA, CDR2 YSLEER. The V gene lost 1 base and the J gene lost 12 bases, with 9 bases spanning the gap. The CDR3 protein is CASSQGSLQLFF. Written as DNA, the CDR3 is TGCGCCAGCAGCCAAGGCAGCCTTCAACTGTTTTTT.

The rearrangement joins TRBV18 to TRBJ1-5; D is undetermined. V was cut by 3 bases and J by 7 bases, with 13 bases left in between. The CDR3 sequence is 14 residues long. Germline V gene sequence: CDR1 KGHSH, CDR2 LQKENI. The CDR3 nucleotides are TGTGCCAGCTCACCTTCTGAGGCTTGGCAGCCCCAGCATTTT. Its translation is CASSPSEAWQPQHF.

This clone came up a few times. The chain has TRBV6-1 and TRBJ2-7, with D unresolved. The length of the CDR3 is 11 residues. CDR1 and CDR2 from the germline V gene are MNHNS and SASEGT. Trimming pared 8 bases from V and 5 bases from J, leaving 10 bases between. CDR3 sequence (DNA): TGTGCCAGCCAACAGCTCCACGAGCAGTACTTC. Residues: CASQQLHEQYF.

This chain connects TRBV2 to TRBJ2-1, with 8 bases fitting TRBD1. V trimming: 6 bases; J trimming: 9 bases; junction bases outside the gene matches: 13. Germline V gives CDR1 SNHLY, CDR2 FYNNEI. This CDR3 has 15 residues. DNA for the CDR3: TGTGCCAGCAGCCCAGGACAGGGAGCCCGTGGTGAGCAGTTCTTC. Its translation is CASSPGQGARGEQFF. Together with reference TRBV2 and TRBJ2-1, the CDR3 gives the full variable domain: EPEVTQTPSHQVTQMGQEVILRCVPISNHLYFYWYRQILGQKVEFLVSFYNNEISEKSEIFDDQFSVERPDGSNFTLKIRSTKLEDSAMYFCASSPGQGARGEQFFGPGTRLTVL.

This chain uses TRBV7-4 with TRBJ2-1; D is unresolved. The CDR3 is 14 residues long. Germline loops: CDR1 SGHVT, CDR2 SQSDAQ. Trimming took off 1 base at V and 8 bases at J, with 12 bases between the two ends. CDR3 coding DNA: TGTGCCAGCAGCTTAGGAGTAGGCTGGGATGAGCAGTTCTTC. It codes for CASSLGVGWDEQFF.

This chain uses TRBV7-2 with TRBJ2-4; D may match TRBD1 or TRBD2 (5 bases each). V was pared by 1 base and J by 7 bases, with 14 bases between. Germline CDR1 and CDR2: SGHTA and FQGNSA. The length of the CDR3 is 15 residues. This chain's CDR3 is CASSLVGDHGNIQYF. The CDR3 DNA sequence: TGTGCCAGCAGCTTAGTGGGGGACCATGGGAACATTCAGTACTTC.

V and J are TRBV7-8 and TRBJ1-4; D remains ambiguous. V shed 5 bases and J shed 4 bases, with 14 bases lying between them. The CDR3 consists of 15 residues. CDR1 is SGHVS, CDR2 FQNEAQ, per germline. CDR3 bases: TGTGCCAGCAGCCCGCGGAGAGTTATTAATGAAAAACTGTTTTTT. Translated, it gives CASSPRRVINEKLFF. Full variable domain (outside the CDR3, taken from reference TRBV7-8 and TRBJ1-4): GAGVSQSPRYKVAKRGQDVALRCDPISGHVSLFWYQQALGQGPEFLTYFQNEAQLDKSGLPSDRFFAERPEGSVSTLKIQRTQQEDSAVYLCASSPRRVINEKLFFGSGTQLSVL.